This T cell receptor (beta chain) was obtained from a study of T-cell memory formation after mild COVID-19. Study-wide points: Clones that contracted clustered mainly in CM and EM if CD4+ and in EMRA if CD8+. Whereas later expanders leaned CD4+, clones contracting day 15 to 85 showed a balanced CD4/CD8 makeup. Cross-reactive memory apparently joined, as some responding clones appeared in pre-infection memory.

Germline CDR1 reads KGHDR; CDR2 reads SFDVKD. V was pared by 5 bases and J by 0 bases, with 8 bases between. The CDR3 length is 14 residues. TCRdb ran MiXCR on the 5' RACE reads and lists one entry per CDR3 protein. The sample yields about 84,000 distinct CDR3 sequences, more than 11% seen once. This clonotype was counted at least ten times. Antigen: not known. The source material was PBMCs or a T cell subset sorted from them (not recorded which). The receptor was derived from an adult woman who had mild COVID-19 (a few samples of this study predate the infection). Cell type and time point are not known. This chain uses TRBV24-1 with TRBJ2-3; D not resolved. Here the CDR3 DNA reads TGTGCCACCAGTGGTGGGTATAGCACAGATACGCAGTATTTT. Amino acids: CATSGGYSTDTQYF.